This T cell receptor (beta chain) was captured in a study of identical twins. MiXCR, applied by TCRdb to the 5' RACE reads, yields one record per CDR3 protein. The profile shows 1.5 million to 2 million distinct CDR3 sequences, less than 40% of them singletons. The CDR3 contains 13 residues. Germline V gene sequence: CDR1 SQVTM, CDR2 ANQGSEA. V lost 7 bases, J lost 13 bases, and 23 bases lay in between. Note on this clonotype: As yet, its antigen is unknown. This clone may be a read error of a much larger clone one base away.

Findings and caveats of the study: Less excess twin sharing appeared in beta out-of-frame sequences. Low generation probability was overrepresented in out-of-frame alpha sequences shared by twins.

This sequence was found in a newborn girl in good health. Material for sequencing was cord blood. This chain links TRBV29-1 with TRBJ2-1; tentative D call: TRBD1 (6 bases). The CDR3: CSAQGFRQETQFF. The DNA for the CDR3 is TGCAGCGCACAGGGTTTTCGGCAAGAGACCCAGTTCTTC.